This note documents a single T cell receptor beta chain sequence. Authors' methods: Reference gene primer amplification in the assay estimated nucleated cell counts. The assay was immunoSEQ multiplex PCR, and TCRdb's table has in-frame clones only and misses some. The DNA was the basis for D and trimming; V, J and clone size are from that table. The data hold about 170,000 clones, with roughly 91% observed a single time. The data were obtained in a study of blood T cell repertoires in COVID-19. Looking at the study overall: The United States, Italy and Spain supplied acute and convalescent COVID-19 samples. PBMCs, B-cell-depleted T cells, or T cells were the source of the cDNA or gDNA that made up the material.

Unmatched junction bases numbered 5, after V lost 5 bases and J lost 0 bases. Germline V gene sequence: CDR1 MNHEY, CDR2 SMNVEV (reference sequence). CDR3 length equals 16 residues. The clonotype comes from a man in his fifties who had recovered from COVID-19. The chain combines TRBV27 with TRBJ1-3; 9 bases match TRBD1. Sequencing input: peripheral blood. The CDR3 nucleotides read TGTGCCAGCAGTCCCCGGGACAGGGTCTCTGGAAACACCATATATTTT. It specifies CASSPRDRVSGNTIYF.